Shown below are 8 T cell receptor beta chains from a single sample sequenced in a study of blood T cell repertoires in COVID-19. Repertoires were generated with immunoSEQ multiplex PCR, while TCRdb's copy carries only in-frame clones and drops some. The repertoire has some 52,000 clones, roughly 89% of them found once; the top ten carry around 5%. Sequencing was carried out using peripheral blood. The receptors shown here come from a man between 60 and 75 years old with active COVID-19.

The chain couples TRBV18 to TRBJ1-1; TRBD1 matches at 9 bases. V lost 3 bases, J lost 0 bases, and 8 bases stayed unmatched. Looked up from germline, CDR1 is KGHSH and CDR2 is LQKENI. CDR3 length equals 17 residues. The CDR3 DNA reads TGTGCCAGCTCACCTCCGGGACAGGGATATATGAACACTGAAGCTTTCTTT. Residues: CASSPPGQGYMNTEAFF.

J is TRBJ2-7 and V is TRBV7-2; TRBD2 aligns across 13 bases. CDR1 is SGHTA and CDR2 is FQGNSA in the germline V gene. V shed 5 bases, J shed 2 bases, and the junction held 6 bases outside the gene matches. CDR3 length equals 16 residues. The CDR3 DNA reads TGTGCCAGCAGCCTGGGGGGGACTAGCGGGACCTACGAGCAGTACTTC. Its translation: CASSLGGTSGTYEQYF. Together with reference TRBV7-2 and TRBJ2-7, the CDR3 gives the full variable domain: GAGVSQSPSNKVTEKGKDVELRCDPISGHTALYWYRQSLGQGLEFLIYFQGNSAPDKSGLPSDRFSAERTGGSVSTLTIQRTQQEDSAVYLCASSLGGTSGTYEQYFGPGTRLTVT.

V gene TRBV27 combines with J gene TRBJ2-1; 9 positions agree with TRBD2. V shed 2 bases and J 8 bases; nucleotides not matched to a gene: 4. Germline values: CDR1 MNHEY, CDR2 SMNVEV (reference sequence). The CDR3 consists of 14 residues. CDR3: CASSLIAGVDEQFF. The CDR3 nucleotides are TGTGCCAGCAGTTTAATAGCGGGGGTCGATGAGCAGTTCTTC.

The gene calls are TRBV21-1 and TRBJ2-4; TRBD2 is taken as the D call from the table, unchecked against the DNA. TRBV21-1 is designated a pseudogene. This CDR3 contains 15 residues. In DNA, the CDR3 is TGTGCCAGCAGCAAAGAAGTGGAGGCCAAAAACATTCAGTACTTC. Residues: CASSKEVEAKNIQYF.

This sequence joins TRBV4-3 and TRBJ2-4; TRBD2 might be the D (5 bases). V shed 0 bases and J shed 6 bases, with 6 bases lying between them. Germline CDR1 LGHNA, CDR2 YSLEER. This CDR3 has 13 residues. CDR3 in DNA: TGCGCCAGCAGCCAAGATCGGGGAAACATTCAGTACTTC. Its protein is CASSQDRGNIQYF.

CDR3 coding DNA: TGTGCCAGTAGTATACTAGCGGGACCGAGCTCCTACAATGAGCAGTTCTTC. This encodes CASSILAGPSSYNEQFF. J is TRBJ2-1 and V is TRBV19; 9 bases match TRBD2. Trimming took 2 bases from V and 0 from J; bases not matched to a gene: 5. In germline, CDR1 is LNHDA, CDR2 SQIVND (reference sequence). There are 17 residues in the CDR3.

This chain uses TRBV9 with TRBJ2-5, with TRBD2 matching 11 bases. The CDR3 covers 15 residues. Germline loops: CDR1 SGDLS, CDR2 YYNGEE. J was trimmed by 1 base and V by 6 bases; bases with no gene match: 5. The CDR3 sequence: CASNTGTSGQETQYF. The CDR3 DNA reads TGTGCCAGCAACACAGGGACTAGCGGCCAAGAGACCCAGTACTTC. Full variable domain (outside the CDR3, taken from reference TRBV9 and TRBJ2-5): DSGVTQTPKHLITATGQRVTLRCSPRSGDLSVYWYQQSLDQGLQFLIQYYNGEERAKGNILERFSAQQFPDLHSELNLSSLELGDSALYFCASNTGTSGQETQYFGPGTRLLVL.

The CDR3 sequence: CASSKSDRAGQPQHF. In nucleotides, the CDR3 is TGTGCCAGCAGTAAATCGGACAGGGCGGGTCAGCCCCAGCATTTT. This chain uses TRBV6-5 with TRBJ1-5; 8 nucleotides line up with TRBD1. The CDR3 is made up of 15 amino acids. CDR1 MNHEY and CDR2 SVGAGI come from the germline V gene. V shed 5 bases and J 6 bases; nucleotides not matched to a gene: 9.